This TCR beta chain appears in the sequencing data of a study of blood T cell repertoires in COVID-19. On the study more broadly: Italy, Spain and the United States were the sources of the convalescent and acute COVID-19 samples. The analysed material was cDNA or gDNA that came from T cells, B-cell-depleted T cells, or PBMCs.

Per the germline V gene, CDR1 is SGHDT and CDR2 is YYEEEE. Trimming stripped 0 bases from V and 4 bases from J, with 10 bases between. CDR3 length: 14 amino acids. Original data processing: The authors estimated nucleated cell counts from reference gene primer amplification. Profiled with immunoSEQ multiplex PCR; TCRdb holds only in-frame clones, not every one. The D gene and trimming were derived from the DNA, and the V and J assignments and clone size from that table. The table has about 90,000 clones, more than 80% seen once; the top ten hold less than 15%. V is TRBV5-6 and J is TRBJ1-2; D not certain. The sequenced material came from peripheral blood. The receptor's source is a human donor in a cohort sampled during active COVID-19. For the CDR3, the DNA is TGTGCCAGCAGCTTGGCCTTACAGATCTATGGCTACACCTTC. Translating it yields CASSLALQIYGYTF. The full variable domain, with the rest looked up from reference TRBV5-6 and TRBJ1-2, is DAGVTQSPTHLIKTRGQQVTLRCSPKSGHDTVSWYQQALGQGPQFIFQYYEEEERQRGNFPDRFSGHQFPNYSSELNVNALLLGDSALYLCASSLALQIYGYTFGSGTRLTVV.